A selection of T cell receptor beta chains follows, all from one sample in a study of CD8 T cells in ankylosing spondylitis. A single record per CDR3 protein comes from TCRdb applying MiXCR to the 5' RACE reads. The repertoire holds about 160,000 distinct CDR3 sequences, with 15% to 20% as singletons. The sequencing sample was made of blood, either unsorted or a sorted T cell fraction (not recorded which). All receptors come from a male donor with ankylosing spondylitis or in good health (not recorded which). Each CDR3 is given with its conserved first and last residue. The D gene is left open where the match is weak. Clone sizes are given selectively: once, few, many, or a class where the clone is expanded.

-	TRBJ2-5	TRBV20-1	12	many	TGCAGTGCTGAGGGAAGCTTGGAGACCCAGTACTTC	CSAEGSLETQYF
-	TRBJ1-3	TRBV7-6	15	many	TGTGCCAGCAGCTCCGGGTCAGGGACTGGAAACACCATATATTTT	CASSSGSGTGNTIYF
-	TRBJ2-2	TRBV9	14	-	TGTGCCAGCAGCGTACCCGGGAAAGTCGGGGAGCTGTTTTTT	CASSVPGKVGELFF
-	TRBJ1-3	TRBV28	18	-	TGTGCCAGCAGTTTATTTGGGCCAGGGTCCCTCTCTGGAAACACCATATATTTT	CASSLFGPGSLSGNTIYF
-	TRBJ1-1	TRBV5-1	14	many	TGCGCCAGCAGCTTGGAGGGCAGGTATTTAGAAGCTTTCTTT	CASSLEGRYLEAFF
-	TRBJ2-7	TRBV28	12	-	TGTGCCAGCGGGCGGTTCTCCTACGAGCAGTACTTC	CASGRFSYEQYF
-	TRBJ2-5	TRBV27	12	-	TGTGCCAGCAGTTTCGTCGGGGAGACCCAGTACTTC	CASSFVGETQYF
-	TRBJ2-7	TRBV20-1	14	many	TGCAGTGCTAGCCCTCCTAAAGGGGGCTACGAGCAGTACTTC	CSASPPKGGYEQYF
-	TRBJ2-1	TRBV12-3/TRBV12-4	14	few	TGTGCCAGCAGTTTAGGGCCGGGCCGCGATGAGCAGTTCTTC	CASSLGPGRDEQFF
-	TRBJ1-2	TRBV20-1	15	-	TGCAGTGCTAGAGATCGCCCAGGCATTAACTATGGCTACACCTTC	CSARDRPGINYGYTF
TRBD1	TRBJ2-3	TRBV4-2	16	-	TGTGCCAGCAGCCAAGAAGGGCAGGGGGCTGGAGATACGCAGTATTTT	CASSQEGQGAGDTQYF
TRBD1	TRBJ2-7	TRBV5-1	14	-	TGCGCCAGCAGCCTGGGGACAGACTCCTACGAGCAGTACTTC	CASSLGTDSYEQYF
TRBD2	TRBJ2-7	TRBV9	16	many	TGTGCCAGCAGCGTAGAATCTAGCGGGGGTATCTACGAGCAGTACTTC	CASSVESSGGIYEQYF
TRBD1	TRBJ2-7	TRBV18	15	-	TGTGCCAGCTCACCAGGTGGGCAGGGGGCCTACGAGCAGTACTTC	CASSPGGQGAYEQYF
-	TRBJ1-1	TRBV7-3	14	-	TGTGCCAGCAGCTCTGACCCGATGAACACTGAAGCTTTCTTT	CASSSDPMNTEAFF
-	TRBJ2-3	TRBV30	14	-	TGTGCCTGGGGCGCCGACACATACACAGATACGCAGTATTTT	CAWGADTYTDTQYF
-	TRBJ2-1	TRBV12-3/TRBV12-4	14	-	TGTGCCAGCAGTTTGACTCGGGGTTACAATGAGCAGTTCTTC	CASSLTRGYNEQFF
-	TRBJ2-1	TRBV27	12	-	TGTGCCAGCAGGACTATCCCGAATGAGCAGTTCTTC	CASRTIPNEQFF
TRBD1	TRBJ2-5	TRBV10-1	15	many	TGCGCCAGCAGCTCGAACGACAGGGGGTTTGAGACCCAGTACTTC	CASSSNDRGFETQYF
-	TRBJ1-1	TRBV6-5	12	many	TGTGCCAGCCTACGGGGGGCGGGTGAAGCTTTCTTT	CASLRGAGEAFF
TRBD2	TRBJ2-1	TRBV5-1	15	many	TGCGCCAGCAGCTTTGCTACCGGGACTAGTAATGAGCAGTTCTTC	CASSFATGTSNEQFF
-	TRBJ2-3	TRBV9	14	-	TGTGCCAGCAGCGTAGGGCAGGGCGGAGATACGCAGTATTTT	CASSVGQGGDTQYF
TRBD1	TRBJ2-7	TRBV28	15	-	TGTGCCATTATGACCGGGACAGGGACACCCTACGAGCAGTACTTC	CAIMTGTGTPYEQYF
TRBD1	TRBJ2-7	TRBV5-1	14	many	TGCGCCAGCAGCTGGGGACAGGGGGACGACGAGCAGTACTTC	CASSWGQGDDEQYF
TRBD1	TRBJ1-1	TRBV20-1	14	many	TGCAGTGCTGACCGGGACAGTGGGAACACTGAAGCTTTCTTT	CSADRDSGNTEAFF
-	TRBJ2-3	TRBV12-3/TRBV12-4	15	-	TGTGCCAGCAGTTTTCCCAGCGGGCACACAGATACGCAGTATTTT	CASSFPSGHTDTQYF
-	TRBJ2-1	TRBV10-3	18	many	TGTGCCATCAGTGAGTCGCCTTCCTACATGGGGTCCGGGAATGAGCAGTTCTTC	CAISESPSYMGSGNEQFF
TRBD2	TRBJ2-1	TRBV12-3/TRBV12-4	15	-	TGTGCCAGCAGTTTGGGGACTAGCGAGCGGGATGAGCAGTTCTTC	CASSLGTSERDEQFF
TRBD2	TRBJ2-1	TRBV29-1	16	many	TGCAGCGTTGAAGATAGGATACTAGCGGGAAAAAATGAGCAGTTCTTC	CSVEDRILAGKNEQFF
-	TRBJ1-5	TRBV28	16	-	TGTGCCAGCAGTTTAGGCGGCCAGGTGTGGCATCAGCCCCAGCATTTT	CASSLGGQVWHQPQHF
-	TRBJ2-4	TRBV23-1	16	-	TGCGCCAGCAGTCAAAGGGGGGGCTTGGCCAAAAACATTCAGTACTTC	CASSQRGGLAKNIQYF
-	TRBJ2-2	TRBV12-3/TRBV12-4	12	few	TGTGCCAGCAGGCTACGGGAAGTGAGGCTGTTTTTT	CASRLREVRLFF
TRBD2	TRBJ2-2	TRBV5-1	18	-	TGCGCCAGCAGCTTTGACCCCTATAGCGGGACCAGCACCGGGGAGCTGTTTTTT	CASSFDPYSGTSTGELFF
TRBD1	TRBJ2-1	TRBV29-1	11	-	TGCAGCGTTACAGGGGGCGGTGAGCAGTTCTTC	CSVTGGGEQFF
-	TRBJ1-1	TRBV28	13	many	TGTGCCAGCAGTTTATTTGCGGCGGTTAAAGCTTTCTTT	CASSLFAAVKAFF
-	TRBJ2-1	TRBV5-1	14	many	TGCGCCAGCAACCCCGACCGCTCCTACAATGAGCAGTTCTTC	CASNPDRSYNEQFF
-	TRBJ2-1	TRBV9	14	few	TGTGCCAGCAGCGTCACAGCCGACTACAATGAGCAGTTCTTC	CASSVTADYNEQFF
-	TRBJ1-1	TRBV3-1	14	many	TGTGCCAGCAGCCAAGATGCAGGGCGGACTGAAGCTTTCTTT	CASSQDAGRTEAFF
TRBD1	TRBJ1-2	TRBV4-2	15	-	TGTGCCAGCAGCCATCAGGACAGGGGAGGCTATGGCTACACCTTC	CASSHQDRGGYGYTF
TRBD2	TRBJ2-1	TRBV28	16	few	TGTGCCAGCAGTTTGTTCAGCGGGAGAGCCTACAATGAGCAGTTCTTC	CASSLFSGRAYNEQFF
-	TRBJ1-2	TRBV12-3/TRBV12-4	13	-	TGTGCCAGCAGGGGACGGGGACGGTATGGCTACACCTTC	CASRGRGRYGYTF
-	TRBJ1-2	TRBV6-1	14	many	TGTGCCAGCAGTGAAAATTATGCATCTCCGGGCTACACCTTC	CASSENYASPGYTF
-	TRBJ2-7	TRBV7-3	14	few	TGTGCCAGCAGTTCCGTACCGGGCGCCTACGAGCAGTACTTC	CASSSVPGAYEQYF
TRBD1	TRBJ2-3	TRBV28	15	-	TGTGCCAGCAGGTGGGACAGGCGGGGCACAGATACGCAGTATTTT	CASRWDRRGTDTQYF
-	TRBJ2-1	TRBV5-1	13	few	TGCGCCAGCAGCTTGGCCACGGGCCATGAGCAGTTCTTC	CASSLATGHEQFF
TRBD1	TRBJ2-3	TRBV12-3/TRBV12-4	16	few	TGTGCCAGCCAGGGGACAGGGGGCTTAAAGACAGATACGCAGTATTTT	CASQGTGGLKTDTQYF
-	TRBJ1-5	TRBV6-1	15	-	TGTGCCAGCAGCCCCGGGACTGCATTCAATCAGCCCCAGCATTTT	CASSPGTAFNQPQHF
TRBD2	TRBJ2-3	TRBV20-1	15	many	TGCAGTGCTAGAGTAGTAGCGGGACTCACAGATACGCAGTATTTT	CSARVVAGLTDTQYF
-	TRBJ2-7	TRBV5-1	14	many	TGCGCCAGCAGCTTGCCCTCGGGGAACTACGAGCAGTACTTC	CASSLPSGNYEQYF
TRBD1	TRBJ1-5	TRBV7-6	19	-	TGTGCCAGCAGCTTTCACCTTAAAAGACAGGGGGCGCCCGGTCAGCCCCAGCATTTT	CASSFHLKRQGAPGQPQHF
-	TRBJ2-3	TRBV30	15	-	TGTGCCTGGAGTGCCCTAGGGGTTAGCACAGATACGCAGTATTTT	CAWSALGVSTDTQYF
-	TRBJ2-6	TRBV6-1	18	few	TGTGCCAGCAGTGAAAGGGGACAAGGGGATCTGTATGCCAACGTCCTGACTTTC	CASSERGQGDLYANVLTF
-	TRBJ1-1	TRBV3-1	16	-	TGTGCCAGCAGCCATCGCCAAACAGGGCCGAACACTGAAGCTTTCTTT	CASSHRQTGPNTEAFF
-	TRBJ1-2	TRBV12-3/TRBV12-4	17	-	TGTGCCAGCAGCCAAGGGTGGGTCAGGGCAGCTAACTATGGCTACGCCTTC	CASSQGWVRAANYGYAF
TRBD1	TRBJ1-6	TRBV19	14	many	TGTGCCAGTAGTATCCGGGACAGAAGCTCACCCCTCCACTTT	CASSIRDRSSPLHF